This entry lists 11 T cell receptor beta chains sequenced from one sample in a study of blood T cell repertoires in COVID-19. Libraries were prepared by immunoSEQ multiplex PCR; TCRdb keeps only in-frame clonotypes and omits some of them. The table includes 110,000 to 150,000 clones, more than 75% detected once. Sequencing was performed on PBMCs or T cells enriched from blood (not recorded which). The receptors were gathered from a woman in her forties or fifties who had recovered from COVID-19.

This chain uses TRBV7-8 with TRBJ1-1, with TRBD1 identical over 9 bases. CDR1 and CDR2 (germline): SGHVS, FQNEAQ. The V and J ends lost 1 base and 0 bases, in that order; junction bases with no gene match: 3. This CDR3 comprises 16 residues. CDR3 sequence reads: CASSLGDRAMNTEAFF. The CDR3 coding sequence is TGTGCCAGCAGCTTAGGGGACAGGGCCATGAACACTGAAGCTTTCTTT.

V is TRBV27 and J is TRBJ2-7, with 9 bases fitting TRBD1. The CDR3 covers 14 residues. J lost 3 bases, V lost 5 bases, and 5 bases had no gene match. Germline loops: CDR1 MNHEY, CDR2 SMNVEV (reference sequence). The CDR3, as DNA: TGTGCCAGCAGTGACACAGGGGGCGGCTACGAGCAGTACGTC. This sequence encodes CASSDTGGGYEQYV.

The rearrangement joins TRBV5-5 to TRBJ2-6, with a tentative D call TRBD1 (6 bases). This CDR3 is built from 18 residues. V lost 0 bases, J lost 9 bases, and 22 bases lay in between. Germline V gives CDR1 SGHKS, CDR2 YYEKEE (reference sequence). CDR3 sequence (DNA): TGTGCCAGCAGCTTGGCCAAGGGACACGGAATTTTGAACAACGTCCTGACTTTC. It yields the protein CASSLAKGHGILNNVLTF.

The chain is built from TRBV7-9 and TRBJ1-5; TRBD1 matches 8 bases. The J segment lost 5 bases and the V segment lost 4 bases, leaving 7 bases of the junction unmatched. The germline CDR1 and CDR2 sequences are SEHNR and FQNEAQ (reference sequence). This CDR3 has 15 amino acids. The CDR3 here is CASSSSRDRYQPQHF. The DNA of the CDR3 is TGTGCCAGCAGCTCGTCCCGGGACAGGTATCAGCCCCAGCATTTT.

This clone was seen only once. This sequence joins TRBV5-1 and TRBJ2-7; TRBD1 agrees at 8 bases. Germline-derived CDR1 and CDR2 are SGHRS and YFSETQ. After removal of 3 bases from V and 3 bases from J, the junction contained 8 bases not matched to a gene. The CDR3 is made up of 15 amino acids. The CDR3 here is CASSSLTGGDYEQYF. CDR3 DNA: TGCGCCAGCAGCTCCCTTACAGGGGGTGACTACGAGCAGTACTTC.

V and J are TRBV19 and TRBJ1-5, with D perhaps matching TRBD1 (6 bases). Germline V lookup: CDR1 LNHDA, CDR2 SQIVND (reference sequence). The V end was cut by 4 bases, the J end by 4 bases, with 14 bases between. CDR3 size: 15 residues. CDR3 bases: TGTGCCAGTAGTAATGTGGGGGCTAGGAATCAGCCCCAGCATTTT. The encoded protein is CASSNVGARNQPQHF.

The rearrangement links TRBV28 to TRBJ1-5; no definite D call. From germline, CDR1 is MDHEN and CDR2 SYDVKM. This CDR3 comprises 14 residues. The V end lost 2 bases, the J end lost 1 base, and 6 bases lay between the germline ends. CDR3 region: CASSLLLSNQPQHF. The CDR3 DNA sequence: TGTGCCAGCAGTTTACTTTTAAGCAATCAGCCCCAGCATTTT.

The V gene is TRBV7-2, the J gene TRBJ1-6; TRBD1 might be the D (5 bases). V was trimmed by 5 bases and J by 4 bases, leaving 15 bases between them. The germline gives CDR1 SGHTA, CDR2 FQGNSA. The CDR3 totals 16 residues. CDR3 in amino acids: CASSLGQNLYNSPLHF. The CDR3, as DNA: TGTGCCAGCAGCCTGGGGCAGAACTTATATAATTCACCCCTCCACTTT.

The rearrangement joins TRBV19 to TRBJ1-2, with D possibly matching TRBD1 (5 bases). V dropped 6 bases and J dropped 2 bases, with 13 bases sitting between them. Germline V gene data show CDR1 as LNHDA and CDR2 as SQIVND (reference sequence). The CDR3 totals 14 residues. CDR3: CASSPLQENYGYTF. The DNA of the CDR3 is TGTGCCAGTAGCCCGTTACAGGAGAACTATGGCTACACCTTC.

This clone was counted a single time. V gene TRBV5-4 combines with J gene TRBJ2-3; possibly TRBD1 for D (6 bases). The length of the CDR3 is 14 residues. Germline values: CDR1 SGHNT, CDR2 YYREEE (reference sequence). Trimming pared 4 bases from V and 2 bases from J, leaving 11 bases between. The CDR3 nucleotides are TGTGCCAGCAGCCCTGGACAGTTCACAGATACGCAGTATTTT. Translated, it gives CASSPGQFTDTQYF.

This clone was seen just once. The rearrangement joins TRBV6-5 to TRBJ1-1; no clear D. The CDR3 loop spans 14 amino acids. Germline V gives CDR1 MNHEY, CDR2 SVGAGI. Trimming took off 6 bases at V and 1 base at J, with 12 bases between the two ends. CDR3 in amino acids: CASSPEGRNTEAFF. CDR3 DNA: TGTGCCAGCAGCCCGGAGGGCCGGAACACTGAAGCTTTCTTT.